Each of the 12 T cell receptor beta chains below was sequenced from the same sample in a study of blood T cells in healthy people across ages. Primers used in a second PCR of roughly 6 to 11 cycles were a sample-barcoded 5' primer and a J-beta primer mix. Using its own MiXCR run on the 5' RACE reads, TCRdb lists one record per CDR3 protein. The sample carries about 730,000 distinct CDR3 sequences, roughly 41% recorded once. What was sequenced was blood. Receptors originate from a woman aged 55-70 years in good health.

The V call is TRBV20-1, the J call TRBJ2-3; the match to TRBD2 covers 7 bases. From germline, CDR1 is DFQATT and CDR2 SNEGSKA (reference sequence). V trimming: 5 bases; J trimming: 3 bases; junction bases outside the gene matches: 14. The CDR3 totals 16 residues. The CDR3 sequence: CSAARVQRGPTDTQYF. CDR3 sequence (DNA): TGCAGTGCTGCCCGGGTCCAGCGGGGACCAACAGATACGCAGTATTTT.

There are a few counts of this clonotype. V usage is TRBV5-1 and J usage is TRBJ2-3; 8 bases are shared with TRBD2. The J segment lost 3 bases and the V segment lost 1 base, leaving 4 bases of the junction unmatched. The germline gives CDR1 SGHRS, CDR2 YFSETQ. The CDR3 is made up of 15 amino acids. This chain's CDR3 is CASSLTSGLTDTQYF. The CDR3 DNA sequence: TGCGCCAGCAGCTTGACTAGCGGCCTTACAGATACGCAGTATTTT.

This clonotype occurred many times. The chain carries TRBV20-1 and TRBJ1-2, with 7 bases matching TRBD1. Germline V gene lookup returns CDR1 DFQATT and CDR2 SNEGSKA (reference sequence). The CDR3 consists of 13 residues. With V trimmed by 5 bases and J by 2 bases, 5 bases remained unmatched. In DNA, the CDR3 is TGCAGTGCTCAGACAGGGAAAAACTATGGCTACACCTTC. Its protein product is CSAQTGKNYGYTF.

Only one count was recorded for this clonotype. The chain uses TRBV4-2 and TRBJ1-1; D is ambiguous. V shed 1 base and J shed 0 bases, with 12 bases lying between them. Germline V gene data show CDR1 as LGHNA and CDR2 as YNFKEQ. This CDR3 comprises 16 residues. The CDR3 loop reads CASSQVGVRLNTEAFF. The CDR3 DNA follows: TGTGCCAGCAGCCAAGTAGGCGTGAGATTGAACACTGAAGCTTTCTTT.

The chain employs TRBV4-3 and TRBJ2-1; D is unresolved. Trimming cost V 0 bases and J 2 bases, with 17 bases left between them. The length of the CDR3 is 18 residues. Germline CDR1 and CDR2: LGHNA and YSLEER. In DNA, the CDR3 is TGCGCCAGCAGCCAAGAGTTGGCCCCCCGCGTAACCTACAATGAGCAGTTCTTC. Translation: CASSQELAPRVTYNEQFF.

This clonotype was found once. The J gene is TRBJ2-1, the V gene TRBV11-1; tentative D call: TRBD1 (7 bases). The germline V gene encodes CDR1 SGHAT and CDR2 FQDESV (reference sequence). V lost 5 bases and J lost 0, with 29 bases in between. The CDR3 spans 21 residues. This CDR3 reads CASSPRDEGRGRDSSYNEQFF. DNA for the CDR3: TGTGCCAGCAGCCCCCGGGATGAGGGGCGAGGGCGGGACAGCTCCTACAATGAGCAGTTCTTC.

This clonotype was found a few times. CDR3 sequence reads: CASSPGPGDAYEQYF. The CDR3 DNA reads as TGCGCCAGCAGCCCGGGGCCAGGGGATGCCTACGAGCAGTACTTC. This chain uses TRBV5-1 with TRBJ2-7, with TRBD1 as a possible D gene (6 bases). This CDR3 comprises 15 residues. Germline values: CDR1 SGHRS, CDR2 YFSETQ. V was cut by 4 bases and J by 2 bases, with 16 bases left in between.

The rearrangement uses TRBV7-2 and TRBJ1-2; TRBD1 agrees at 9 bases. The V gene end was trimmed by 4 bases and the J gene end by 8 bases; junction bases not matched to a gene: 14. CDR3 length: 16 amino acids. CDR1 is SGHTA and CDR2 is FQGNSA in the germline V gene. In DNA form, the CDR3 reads TGTGCCAGCAGCTCCTCCCCGGGACAGGGTTCGAAAGGCTACACCTTC. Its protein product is CASSSSPGQGSKGYTF.

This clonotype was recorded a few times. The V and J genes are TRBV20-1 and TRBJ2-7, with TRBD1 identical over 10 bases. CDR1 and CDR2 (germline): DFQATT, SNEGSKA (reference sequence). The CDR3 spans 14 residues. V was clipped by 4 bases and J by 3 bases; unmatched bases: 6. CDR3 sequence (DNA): TGCAGTGCTACAGGGACAGGGGCAAACTACGAGCAGTACTTC. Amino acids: CSATGTGANYEQYF.

For the CDR3, the DNA is TGTGCCAGCAGCTTAGACCTCAGGGTCGAGCAGTACTTC. It translates to CASSLDLRVEQYF. The rearrangement uses TRBV7-2 and TRBJ2-4, with D possibly matching TRBD1 (5 bases). The J call is in doubt because the DNA end fits TRBJ2-7 better. CDR3 length: 13 residues. The germline CDR1 and CDR2 sequences are SGHTA and FQGNSA.

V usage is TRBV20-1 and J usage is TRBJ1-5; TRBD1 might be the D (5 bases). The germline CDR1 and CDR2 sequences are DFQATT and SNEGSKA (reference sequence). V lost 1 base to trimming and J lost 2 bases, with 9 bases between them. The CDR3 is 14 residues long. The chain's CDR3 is CSARGRVGNQPQHF. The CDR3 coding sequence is TGCAGTGCTAGAGGCAGGGTCGGCAATCAGCCCCAGCATTTT.

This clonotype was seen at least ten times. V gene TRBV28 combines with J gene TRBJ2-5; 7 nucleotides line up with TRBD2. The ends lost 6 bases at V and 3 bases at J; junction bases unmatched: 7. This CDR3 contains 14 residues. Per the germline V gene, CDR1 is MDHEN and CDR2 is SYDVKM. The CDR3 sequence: CASSRGDLEETQYF. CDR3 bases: TGTGCCAGCAGCCGGGGGGACTTGGAAGAGACCCAGTACTTC.